Shown below are 14 T cell receptor beta chains from a single sample sequenced in a study of beta chain features in type 1 diabetes. Their antigen targets remain unknown. Isolated RNA was reverse transcribed in full, so expressed TCRB transcripts were sequenced. Assay used: immunoSEQ multiplex PCR; TCRdb lists only in-frame clones, some missing. The sample holds nearly 700,000 clones, roughly 13% seen once. Findings of the study overall: For Type 1 diabetes patients, all four CD4+ subsets carried TCRB CDR3s that were moderately but significantly shorter.

Sequences were obtained from naive CD4+ T cells from blood. These receptors came from a young man with type 1 diabetes.

The chain employs TRBV14 and TRBJ2-2; TRBD2 matches 8 bases. V dropped 1 base and J dropped 4; count of bases not matched to a gene: 2. CDR3 length: 15 amino acids. The germline gives CDR1 SGHDN, CDR2 FVKESK. CDR3 sequence: CASSQVAGFTGELFF. The CDR3 region has the DNA TGTGCCAGCAGCCAAGTAGCGGGATTCACCGGGGAGCTGTTTTTT.

This clone came up a few times. V usage is TRBV30 and J usage is TRBJ2-7, with TRBD2 matching 8 bases. CDR1 is GTSNPN, CDR2 SVGIG, per germline (reference sequence). V lost 5 bases and J lost 2; bases outside the gene matches: 20. The length of the CDR3 is 18 residues. The CDR3 protein is CAWLPPIQREPVAYEQYF. In DNA form, the CDR3 reads TGTGCCTGGCTTCCCCCCATCCAGCGGGAGCCCGTCGCCTACGAGCAGTACTTC.

This clone has a handful of counts. The chain uses TRBV28 and TRBJ1-2; 7 bases match TRBD1. CDR1 MDHEN and CDR2 SYDVKM come from the germline V gene. The junction had 8 bases not matched to a gene; V was cut back by 3 bases and J by 7 bases. The CDR3 consists of 14 residues. CDR3 coding DNA: TGTGCCAGCAGTTTCGGCGGAGAGGGGGCTGGCTACACCTTC. Its protein product is CASSFGGEGAGYTF.

J is TRBJ1-5 and V is TRBV27; D possibly corresponds to TRBD1 (5 bases). The V gene's germline CDR1 is MNHEY and CDR2 SMNVEV (reference sequence). V was pared by 6 bases and J by 6 bases, with 15 bases between. The CDR3 length is 14 residues. The CDR3 nucleotides read TGTGCCAGCAGATACGTGGGGGGATCTCAGCCCCAGCATTTT. The encoded protein is CASRYVGGSQPQHF.

The chain recombines TRBV30 with TRBJ1-4; no reliable D call. Germline values: CDR1 GTSNPN, CDR2 SVGIG (reference sequence). Trimming pared 0 bases from V and 7 bases from J, leaving 15 bases between. This CDR3 contains 15 residues. CDR3 bases: TGTGCCTGGAGTGTAAGCGGGCGAAGAGGTGAAAAACTGTTTTTT. It codes for CAWSVSGRRGEKLFF.

This CDR3 is CAWSAQGGASTDTQYF. CDR3 nucleotide sequence: TGTGCCTGGAGCGCCCAGGGCGGGGCGAGCACAGATACGCAGTATTTT. The rearrangement joins TRBV30 to TRBJ2-3; D is perhaps TRBD2 (6 bases). V lost 3 bases to trimming and J lost 0 bases, with 16 bases between them. Germline loops: CDR1 GTSNPN, CDR2 SVGIG (reference sequence). The CDR3 covers 16 residues. The variable domain in full, with the rest retrieved from reference TRBV30 and TRBJ2-3, is SQTIHQWPATLVQPVGSPLSLECTVEGTSNPNLYWYRQAAGRGLQLLFYSVGIGQISSEVPQNLSASRPQDRQFILSSKKLLLSDSGFYLCAWSAQGGASTDTQYFGPGTRLTVL.

Note on this clone: This same CDR3 is encoded by further DNA sequences in the sample. The chain combines TRBV4-1 with TRBJ2-3; unclear D gene. The V gene's germline CDR1 is MGHRA and CDR2 YSYEKL. CDR3 length: 12 residues. Trimming stripped 2 bases from V and 0 bases from J, with 0 bases between. CDR3 in amino acids: CASSQSTDTQYF. As DNA, the CDR3 is TGCGCCAGCAGCCAAAGCACAGATACGCAGTATTTT.

This clone was observed a handful of times. Other DNA variants within this sample encode the same CDR3. The chain couples TRBV27 to TRBJ1-2; TRBD1 matches at 7 bases. The V gene end was trimmed by 5 bases and the J gene end by 3 bases; junction bases not matched to a gene: 6. Germline CDR1 is MNHEY and CDR2 is SMNVEV (reference sequence). The CDR3 loop spans 14 amino acids. The CDR3 DNA reads as TGTGCCAGCAGTCCCAGGGACAGCTACTATGGCTACACCTTC. It specifies CASSPRDSYYGYTF.

This clone has only a few counts. This chain connects TRBV7-9 to TRBJ2-5, with D hard to call. Trimming stripped 5 bases from V and 3 bases from J, with 10 bases between. This CDR3 is built from 13 residues. Germline assignment: CDR1 SEHNR and CDR2 FQNEAQ (reference sequence). CDR3 loop: CASSPRPKETQYF. The DNA for the CDR3 is TGTGCCAGCAGCCCCCGACCTAAAGAGACCCAGTACTTC.

This clone was detected only a few times. Other DNA sequences from this sample encode an identical CDR3 as well. This chain uses TRBV30 with TRBJ2-3, with D hard to call. Germline CDR1 is GTSNPN and CDR2 is SVGIG (reference sequence). V was pared by 4 bases and J by 4 bases, with 9 bases between. This CDR3 contains 12 residues. This chain's CDR3 is CAWTSGADTQYF. As DNA, the CDR3 is TGTGCCTGGACCTCCGGAGCAGATACGCAGTATTTT.

This chain links TRBV13 with TRBJ1-1; no clear D. V was shortened by 5 bases and J by 3 bases, with 10 bases between the two germline ends. In germline, CDR1 is PRHDT, CDR2 FYEKMQ (reference sequence). The CDR3 consists of 13 residues. Written as DNA, the CDR3 is TGTGCCAGCAGCAGGACCATCCACACTGAAGCTTTCTTT. It codes for CASSRTIHTEAFF.

Of note for this clone: No DNA is shown, since the ends of the CDR3 on it are uncertain; the CDR3 is the one TCRdb lists. The rearrangement links TRBV7-7 to TRBJ2-5; TRBD2 was called by the table and not checked on the DNA. The CDR3 sequence runs 18 residues, both termini included. Germline values: CDR1 SSHAT, CDR2 FNYEAQ (reference sequence). The CDR3 here is CASSFGSGSGAPQETQYF.

A few counts support this clone. J is TRBJ1-1 and V is TRBV4-2; TRBD1 is a possible D gene (6 bases). V lost 1 base, J lost 2 bases, and 8 bases lay in between. The CDR3 has 14 amino acids. CDR1 LGHNA and CDR2 YNFKEQ come from the germline V gene. The chain's CDR3 is CASSQGTVNTEAFF. CDR3 DNA sequence: TGTGCCAGCAGCCAAGGGACAGTCAACACTGAAGCTTTCTTT.

This clone has just a few counts. Other DNA sequences in the same sample also yield this CDR3. V is TRBV6-5 and J is TRBJ2-7; 7 bases fit TRBD1. CDR3 length equals 14 residues. CDR1 MNHEY and CDR2 SVGAGI come from the germline V gene. V lost 8 bases, J lost 0 bases, and 7 bases stayed unmatched. The CDR3 reads CASRTGQSSYEQYF. DNA of the CDR3: TGTGCCAGCCGGACAGGCCAAAGCTCCTACGAGCAGTACTTC.